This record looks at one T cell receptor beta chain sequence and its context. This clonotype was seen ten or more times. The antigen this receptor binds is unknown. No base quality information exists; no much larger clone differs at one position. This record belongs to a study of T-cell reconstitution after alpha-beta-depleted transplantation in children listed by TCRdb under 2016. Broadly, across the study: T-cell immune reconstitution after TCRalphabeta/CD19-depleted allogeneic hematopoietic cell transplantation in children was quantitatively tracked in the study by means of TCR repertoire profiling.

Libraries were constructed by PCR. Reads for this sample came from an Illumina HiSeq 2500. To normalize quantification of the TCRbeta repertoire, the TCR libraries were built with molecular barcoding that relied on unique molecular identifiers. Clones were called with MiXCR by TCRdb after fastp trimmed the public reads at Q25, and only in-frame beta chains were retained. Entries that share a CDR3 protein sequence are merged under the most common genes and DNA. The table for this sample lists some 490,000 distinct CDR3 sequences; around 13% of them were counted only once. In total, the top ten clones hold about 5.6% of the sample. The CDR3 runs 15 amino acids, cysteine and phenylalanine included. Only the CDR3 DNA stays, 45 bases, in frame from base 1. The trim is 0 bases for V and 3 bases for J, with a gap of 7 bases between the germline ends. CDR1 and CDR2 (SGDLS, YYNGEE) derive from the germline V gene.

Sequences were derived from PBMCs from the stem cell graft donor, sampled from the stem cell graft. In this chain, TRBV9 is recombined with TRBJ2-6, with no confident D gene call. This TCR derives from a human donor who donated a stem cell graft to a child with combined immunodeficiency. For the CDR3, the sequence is CASSVGGIGANVLTF. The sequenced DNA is TGTGCCAGCAGCGTAGGAGGTATTGGGGCCAACGTCCTGACTTTC.